The rows below give T cell receptor beta chains drawn from one sample of a study of blood T cells in healthy people across ages. MiXCR, applied by TCRdb to the 5' RACE reads, yields one record per CDR3 protein. Among approximately 700,000 distinct CDR3 sequences listed, roughly 32% were seen once. Sequencing was carried out using blood. These receptors were collected from a woman of 80 years or more in good health. The CDR3 runs from the conserved cysteine through the conserved F or W. A D gene is named only where the DNA matches it firmly. Size tells how often a clone was seen (once, few, many) or the class of an expanded clone, and some rows leave it out.

J: TRBJ2-3; size: many; V: TRBV5-1; D: TRBD2; CDR3: CASSLRTAGGTDTQYF; DNA: TGCGCCAGCAGCTTGAGAACAGCGGGGGGCACAGATACGCAGTATTTT
J: TRBJ1-3; size: few; V: TRBV25-1; D: TRBD1; CDR3: CASRDRGFSGNTIYF; DNA: TGTGCCAGCAGGGACAGGGGATTCTCTGGAAACACCATATATTTT
J: TRBJ2-5; size: many; V: TRBV7-3; D: NA; CDR3: CASSQGRAQETQYF; DNA: TGTGCCAGCAGCCAGGGGAGGGCCCAAGAGACCCAGTACTTC
J: TRBJ1-6; size: many; V: TRBV7-9; D: NA; CDR3: CASSLSGSNSPLHF; DNA: TGTGCCAGCAGCTTATCAGGGTCAAATTCACCCCTCCACTTT
J: TRBJ1-2; size: many; V: TRBV12-3/TRBV12-4; D: TRBD1; CDR3: CASRNWTGYGYTF; DNA: TGTGCCAGCAGAAACTGGACAGGGTATGGCTACACCTTC
J: TRBJ2-3; size: NA; V: TRBV12-3/TRBV12-4; D: NA; CDR3: CASSLARGSADAQYF; DNA: TGTGCCAGCAGTTTAGCCCGGGGAAGTGCAGATGCGCAGTATTTT
J: TRBJ2-7; size: many; V: TRBV10-3; D: TRBD1; CDR3: CAISTSTGNDEQYF; DNA: TGTGCCATCAGTACCTCGACAGGGAACGACGAGCAGTACTTC
J: TRBJ1-5; size: many; V: TRBV7-3; D: NA; CDR3: CASSLGSGQPQHF; DNA: TGTGCCAGCAGCTTAGGGAGCGGACAGCCCCAGCATTTT
J: TRBJ1-4; size: many; V: TRBV7-2; D: TRBD1; CDR3: CASSTGQGAPEKLFF; DNA: TGTGCCAGCAGCACCGGACAGGGGGCGCCTGAAAAACTGTTTTTT
J: TRBJ2-1; size: many; V: TRBV5-1; D: NA; CDR3: CASSLLLEGEQFF; DNA: TGCGCCAGCAGCTTACTACTAGAAGGTGAGCAGTTCTTC
J: TRBJ1-6; size: NA; V: TRBV18; D: NA; CDR3: CASSPDEGAPLHF; DNA: TGTGCCAGCTCACCCGACGAAGGGGCACCCCTCCACTTT
J: TRBJ2-5; size: many; V: TRBV12-2; D: NA; CDR3: CASRLAAGGSRETQYF; DNA: TGTGCAAGTCGCTTAGCGGCAGGGGGATCGAGAGAGACCCAGTACTTC
J: TRBJ2-7; size: many; V: TRBV7-2; D: TRBD1; CDR3: CASSKPGTDYEQYF; DNA: TGTGCCAGCAGCAAGCCCGGGACAGACTACGAGCAGTACTTC
J: TRBJ2-7; size: many; V: TRBV5-4; D: NA; CDR3: CASSWMGEQYF; DNA: TGTGCCAGCAGCTGGATGGGAGAGCAGTACTTC
J: TRBJ1-1; size: NA; V: TRBV7-9; D: TRBD1; CDR3: CTSSLAHRGGTEAFF; DNA: TGTACCAGCAGCTTGGCTCACAGGGGAGGCACTGAAGCTTTCTTT
J: TRBJ2-3; size: NA; V: TRBV7-8; D: TRBD2; CDR3: CASSPRAGVLSADTQYF; DNA: TGTGCCAGCAGCCCTCGCGCGGGAGTACTATCTGCAGATACGCAGTATTTT
J: TRBJ2-2; size: NA; V: TRBV29-1; D: NA; CDR3: CSGGDHGTGELFF; DNA: TGCAGCGGGGGAGATCATGGAACCGGGGAGCTGTTTTTT
J: TRBJ2-3; size: NA; V: TRBV30; D: TRBD2; CDR3: CAWSKRGDTDTQYF; DNA: TGTGCCTGGTCGAAGCGGGGGGACACAGATACGCAGTATTTT
J: TRBJ1-4; size: many; V: TRBV6-5; D: NA; CDR3: CASSTGNVGGWEKLFF; DNA: TGTGCCAGCAGTACAGGGAATGTGGGGGGCTGGGAAAAACTGTTTTTT
J: TRBJ1-2; size: NA; V: TRBV9; D: TRBD1; CDR3: CASSADRDCHGYTF; DNA: TGTGCCAGCAGCGCGGACAGGGATTGCCATGGCTACACCTTC
J: TRBJ2-3; size: NA; V: TRBV12-3/TRBV12-4; D: NA; CDR3: CASSLAISDTQYF; DNA: TGTGCCAGCAGTTTGGCCATATCTGATACGCAGTATTTT
J: TRBJ1-5; size: few; V: TRBV7-6; D: NA; CDR3: CASSPHPRRVTLNQPQHF; DNA: TGTGCCAGCAGCCCTCATCCACGGAGGGTAACTCTCAATCAGCCCCAGCATTTT
J: TRBJ1-2; size: many; V: TRBV2; D: NA; CDR3: CASSIGGYTF; DNA: TGTGCCAGCTCTATTGGGGGCTACACCTTC
J: TRBJ2-3; size: few; V: TRBV5-1; D: NA; CDR3: CASRFQGADTQYF; DNA: TGCGCCAGCAGGTTTCAGGGCGCAGATACGCAGTATTTT
J: TRBJ2-2; size: NA; V: TRBV20-1; D: NA; CDR3: CSARARLATGELFF; DNA: TGCAGCGCTAGAGCTCGCCTAGCAACCGGGGAGCTGTTTTTT
J: TRBJ2-5; size: many; V: TRBV4-1; D: TRBD2; CDR3: CASSAVAGGQETQYF; DNA: TGCGCCAGCAGCGCGGTAGCGGGGGGTCAAGAGACCCAGTACTTC
J: TRBJ2-3; size: many; V: TRBV5-1; D: NA; CDR3: CASSLERPPTDTQYF; DNA: TGCGCCAGCAGCTTGGAAAGGCCACCCACAGATACGCAGTATTTT
J: TRBJ2-5; size: many; V: TRBV3-1; D: TRBD1; CDR3: CASSQGTGASQETQYF; DNA: TGTGCCAGCAGCCAAGGGACAGGGGCCAGTCAAGAGACCCAGTACTTC
J: TRBJ1-1; size: NA; V: TRBV24-1; D: TRBD1; CDR3: CATSDPPSDRGQTEAFF; DNA: TGTGCCACCAGTGACCCCCCCAGCGACAGGGGGCAAACTGAAGCTTTCTTT
J: TRBJ1-3; size: NA; V: TRBV6-5; D: TRBD1; CDR3: CASSYSNRAGGSGNTIYF; DNA: TGTGCCAGCAGTTACTCGAACCGGGCAGGGGGCTCTGGAAACACCATATATTTT
J: TRBJ2-3; size: NA; V: TRBV12-3/TRBV12-4; D: TRBD2; CDR3: CASVVTGLVRPDVEYF; DNA: TGTGCCAGCGTAGTAACGGGACTAGTGCGTCCAGATGTGGAGTATTTT
J: TRBJ2-7; size: many; V: TRBV5-1; D: NA; CDR3: CASSLVRDSAYEQYF; DNA: TGCGCCAGCAGCTTGGTACGGGATTCGGCCTACGAGCAGTACTTC
J: TRBJ2-1; size: many; V: TRBV9; D: NA; CDR3: CASRPGLAGNEQFF; DNA: TGTGCCAGCAGGCCGGGACTGGCTGGAAATGAGCAGTTCTTC
J: TRBJ2-3; size: NA; V: TRBV7-2; D: NA; CDR3: CASTLYTDTQYF; DNA: TGTGCCAGCACGCTTTACACAGATACGCAGTATTTT
J: TRBJ2-4; size: many; V: TRBV6-1; D: NA; CDR3: CASSERFQNIQYF; DNA: TGTGCCAGCAGTGAAAGGTTTCAGAACATTCAGTACTTC
J: TRBJ2-3; size: many; V: TRBV2; D: TRBD1; CDR3: CASSPPGQVRTDTQYF; DNA: TGTGCCAGCAGCCCCCCTGGACAGGTTCGCACAGATACGCAGTATTTT